A single sample gave rise to the 22 T cell receptor beta chains below, sequenced in a study of T cell repertoires in cytomegalovirus infection. One entry per CDR3 protein, called by TCRdb with MiXCR from the reads. Among approximately 550,000 distinct CDR3 sequences, more than 15% were seen once, and the ten largest hold roughly 25%. Source material: CD8+ T cells from PBMCs. These receptors were obtained from a human donor in good health (CMV status not recorded). Some clones in this sample may be carry-over from other donors' samples.

The chain combines TRBV6-2 or TRBV6-3 with TRBJ1-1, with 7 positions matching TRBD1. The CDR3 runs 13 residues. V lost 9 bases, J lost 2 bases, and 6 bases stayed unmatched. Germline lookup yields CDR1 MNHEY and CDR2 SVGEGT. CDR3: CASQDRVNTEAFF. The CDR3 DNA sequence: TGTGCCAGTCAAGACAGGGTTAACACTGAAGCTTTCTTT.

This clonotype was detected ten times or more. The chain uses TRBV12-3 or TRBV12-4 and TRBJ2-4, with 10 bases matching TRBD2. The CDR3 has 16 amino acids. The V and J ends lost 3 bases and 4 bases, in that order; junction bases with no gene match: 6. CDR3 DNA sequence: TGTGCCAGCAGTTTCCCCGGACTAGCGGCTAAAAACATTCAGTACTTC. This sequence encodes CASSFPGLAAKNIQYF.

The table lists this clonotype with many counts. The V gene is TRBV27, the J gene TRBJ1-1; the D gene is possibly TRBD1 (6 bases). This CDR3 has 16 amino acids. V was shortened by 5 bases and J by 1 base, with 17 bases between the two germline ends. Looked up from germline, CDR1 is MNHEY and CDR2 is SMNVEV (reference sequence). CDR3 protein: CASSTRGGRANTEAFF. The CDR3 nucleotides read TGTGCCAGCAGTACGCGGGGGGGCAGGGCGAACACTGAAGCTTTCTTT.

This clonotype has just a few counts. This rearrangement joins TRBV2 to TRBJ2-1; TRBD2 matches at 8 bases. The V gene's germline CDR1 is SNHLY and CDR2 FYNNEI. The CDR3 contains 16 residues. The V and J ends lost 1 base and 4 bases, in that order; junction bases with no gene match: 6. CDR3 coding DNA: TGTGCCAGCAGTGAAGGAGCGGGGGCCCTTTACAATGAGCAGTTCTTC. It encodes CASSEGAGALYNEQFF.

Many counts were recorded for this clonotype. The rearrangement links TRBV7-9 to TRBJ1-1; D is ambiguous. V was shortened by 1 base and J by 4 bases, with 7 bases between the two germline ends. Looked up from germline, CDR1 is SEHNR and CDR2 is FQNEAQ (reference sequence). The CDR3 runs to 13 residues. Here the CDR3 DNA reads TGTGCCAGCAGCTTAGGGAGCGGCACTGAAGCTTTCTTT. It yields the protein CASSLGSGTEAFF.

V gene TRBV28 combines with J gene TRBJ2-3, with 7 positions matching TRBD2. The CDR3 is 15 residues long. V shed 3 bases, J shed 7 bases, and the junction held 10 bases outside the gene matches. Looked up from germline, CDR1 is MDHEN and CDR2 is SYDVKM. CDR3 protein: CASSFAIQGGHTQYF. The CDR3 coding sequence is TGTGCCAGCAGTTTCGCGATCCAGGGAGGGCATACGCAGTATTTT.

This clonotype has just a few counts. The chain joins TRBV15 to TRBJ2-5; D is uncertain. Trimming left V 2 bases short and J 5 bases short, with 6 bases between. The germline V gene encodes CDR1 LNHNV and CDR2 YYDKDF (reference sequence). This CDR3 has 12 residues. The CDR3 region has the DNA TGTGCCACCAGCAGAAAGGGTGAGACCCAGTACTTC. As protein: CATSRKGETQYF.

The CDR3 region has the DNA TGTGCCAGCAGTTTGCTGGGGTCCAACGAGCAGTACTTC. Translated: CASSLLGSNEQYF. The chain uses TRBV27 and TRBJ2-7; D gene uncertain. The V end lost 3 bases, the J end lost 5 bases, and 11 bases lay between the germline ends. Germline assignment: CDR1 MNHEY and CDR2 SMNVEV (reference sequence). The CDR3 loop spans 13 amino acids.

This clonotype was picked up a small number of times. The V call is TRBV2, the J call TRBJ1-2; no clear D gene. The germline V gene encodes CDR1 SNHLY and CDR2 FYNNEI. V lost 6 bases, J lost 3 bases, and 2 bases lay in between. The CDR3 is 10 amino acids. The CDR3 bases are TGTGCCAGCAGGGACTATGGCTACACCTTC. Its protein is CASRDYGYTF.

The CDR3 DNA reads TGCAGCGTCGCGGGGGGGCGGAATTACAATGAGCAGTTCTTC. The encoded protein is CSVAGGRNYNEQFF. The chain uses TRBV29-1 and TRBJ2-1, with 9 bases matching TRBD2. The length of the CDR3 is 14 residues. Per germline, CDR1 SQVTM and CDR2 ANQGSEA. J gave up 4 bases and V 6 bases, and 7 bases lay outside the gene matches.

The gene calls are TRBV20-1 and TRBJ1-5; 7 nucleotides agree with TRBD1. The CDR3 has 15 residues. Germline V gene sequence: CDR1 DFQATT, CDR2 SNEGSKA (reference sequence). The junction had 7 bases not matched to a gene; V was cut back by 0 bases and J by 5 bases. The CDR3 DNA is TGCAGTGCTAGAGATTTCGGGCAGGGGGATCAGCCCCAGCATTTT. It yields the protein CSARDFGQGDQPQHF.

The CDR3 nucleotides are TGTGCCAGCAGTTATCAGGGGGCAGGTCTCTATGGCTACACCTTC. Its protein is CASSYQGAGLYGYTF. The chain employs TRBV9 and TRBJ1-2; 8 nucleotides agree with TRBD1. Germline CDR1 reads SGDLS; CDR2 reads YYNGEE. There are 15 residues in the CDR3. V lost 5 bases, J lost 4 bases, and 10 bases stayed unmatched. Based on the CDR3 plus reference TRBV9 and TRBJ1-2, the full variable domain is DSGVTQTPKHLITATGQRVTLRCSPRSGDLSVYWYQQSLDQGLQFLIQYYNGEERAKGNILERFSAQQFPDLHSELNLSSLELGDSALYFCASSYQGAGLYGYTFGSGTRLTVV.

V and J are TRBV27 and TRBJ2-3; 7 nucleotides line up with TRBD2. The V segment lost 1 base and the J segment 2 bases; nucleotides outside the gene matches: 6. This CDR3 spans 16 amino acids. In germline, CDR1 is MNHEY, CDR2 SMNVEV (reference sequence). CDR3 residues: CASSLLGLSITDTQYF. In DNA form, the CDR3 reads TGTGCCAGCAGTTTATTGGGACTATCTATCACAGATACGCAGTATTTT.

This clonotype was seen more than once but under ten times. The chain is built from TRBV6-4 and TRBJ2-3; D might be TRBD1 (7 bases). V was clipped by 2 bases and J by 0 bases, with 9 bases between them. The CDR3 is 15 residues long. Germline V lookup: CDR1 MRHNA, CDR2 SNTAGT. The CDR3 sequence is CASSDQGGSTDTQYF. The CDR3 bases are TGTGCCAGCAGTGACCAGGGGGGCAGCACAGATACGCAGTATTTT.

Many counts were recorded for this clonotype. The chain carries TRBV12-5 and TRBJ1-1; TRBD1 might be the D (6 bases). The CDR3 runs 15 residues. Germline V gives CDR1 LGHNT, CDR2 FRNRAP. Trimming took 3 bases from V and 4 from J, leaving 15 bases between them. The CDR3 sequence is CASGFGDRRGTEAFF. CDR3 nucleotide sequence: TGTGCTAGTGGTTTCGGAGACAGGAGGGGCACTGAAGCTTTCTTT. Variable domain in full (rest from reference TRBV12-5 and TRBJ1-1): DARVTQTPRHKVTEMGQEVTMRCQPILGHNTVFWYRQTMMQGLELLAYFRNRAPLDDSGMPKDRFSAEMPDATLATLKIQPSEPRDSAVYFCASGFGDRRGTEAFFGQGTRLTVV.

The chain joins TRBV27 to TRBJ1-2; D is uncertain. This CDR3 is built from 14 residues. Germline V CDR1 and CDR2: MNHEY, SMNVEV (reference sequence). Trimming cost V 2 bases and J 4 bases, with 11 bases left between them. The CDR3 spells CASSLGGLGYGYTF. CDR3 bases: TGTGCCAGCAGTTTAGGAGGGTTGGGCTATGGCTACACCTTC.

V is TRBV5-5 and J is TRBJ1-5, with D possibly TRBD1 on 5 matching bases. Germline V gene lookup returns CDR1 SGHKS and CDR2 YYEKEE (reference sequence). The CDR3 length is 16 residues. With 4 bases removed from V and 2 bases from J, the gap between germline ends came to 16 bases. The CDR3 region is CASSPSGTQGNQPQHF. CDR3 coding DNA: TGTGCCAGCAGCCCTTCCGGGACTCAGGGCAATCAGCCCCAGCATTTT. The entire variable domain, with the rest obtained from reference TRBV5-5 and TRBJ1-5, is as follows: DAGVTQSPTHLIKTRGQQVTLRCSPISGHKSVSWYQQVLGQGPQFIFQYYEKEERGRGNFPDRFSARQFPNYSSELNVNALLLGDSALYLCASSPSGTQGNQPQHFGDGTRLSIL.

This clonotype was recorded many times. V gene TRBV5-1 combines with J gene TRBJ2-7; D possibly matches TRBD1 or TRBD2 (5 bases each). V shed 4 bases and J shed 2 bases, with 13 bases lying between them. Germline values: CDR1 SGHRS, CDR2 YFSETQ. The CDR3 runs 14 residues. This chain's CDR3 is CASSLRGPAYEQYF. The CDR3 nucleotides are TGCGCCAGCAGCCTGAGGGGCCCAGCCTACGAGCAGTACTTC.

Ten or more counts support this clonotype. The chain joins TRBV7-8 to TRBJ1-2; tentative D call: TRBD1 (6 bases). V was cut by 1 base and J by 4 bases, with 10 bases left in between. The CDR3 runs to 14 residues. CDR1 and CDR2 (germline): SGHVS, FQNEAQ. The DNA of the CDR3 is TGTGCCAGCAGCTTAGAGGGGGGGGGCTATGGCTACACCTTC. It translates to CASSLEGGGYGYTF.

This clonotype showed up just a few times. The gene calls are TRBV6-6 and TRBJ2-3; 8 bases fit TRBD2. Germline V CDR1 and CDR2: MNHNY, SVGAGI (reference sequence). The trim removed 7 bases at V and 2 bases at J, leaving 5 bases unmatched. The length of the CDR3 is 14 residues. The CDR3 region is CASTQTSVTDTQYF. In DNA, the CDR3 is TGTGCCAGCACCCAGACTAGCGTCACAGATACGCAGTATTTT.

The chain carries TRBV28 and TRBJ1-6, with 8 bases matching TRBD1. Germline CDR1 MDHEN, CDR2 SYDVKM. V trimming: 5 bases; J trimming: 1 base; junction bases outside the gene matches: 10. This CDR3 is 18 amino acids long. CDR3 protein: CASSDGQGGKSYNSPLHF. The CDR3 coding sequence is TGTGCCAGCAGTGACGGACAGGGCGGGAAGTCCTATAATTCACCCCTCCACTTT.

This chain links TRBV9 with TRBJ2-7; D tentatively fits TRBD1 or TRBD2 (5 bases each). V was clipped by 0 bases and J by 0 bases, with 7 bases between them. This CDR3 contains 14 residues. CDR1 is SGDLS, CDR2 YYNGEE, per germline. In DNA form, the CDR3 reads TGTGCCAGCAGCGTAGGGGACGTCTCCTACGAGCAGTACTTC. Translated, it gives CASSVGDVSYEQYF.